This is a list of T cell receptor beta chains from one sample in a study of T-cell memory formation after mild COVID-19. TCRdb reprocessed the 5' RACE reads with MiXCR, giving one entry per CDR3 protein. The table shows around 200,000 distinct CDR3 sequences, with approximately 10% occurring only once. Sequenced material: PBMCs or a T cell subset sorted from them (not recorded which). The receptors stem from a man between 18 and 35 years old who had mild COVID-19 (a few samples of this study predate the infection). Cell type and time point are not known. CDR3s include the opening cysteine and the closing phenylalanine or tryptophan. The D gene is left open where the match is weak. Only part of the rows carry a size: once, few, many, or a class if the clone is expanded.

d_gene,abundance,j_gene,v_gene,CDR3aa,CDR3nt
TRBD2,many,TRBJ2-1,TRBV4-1,CASSHLGLAGTSSYNEQFF,TGCGCCAGCAGCCATTTAGGACTAGCGGGGACAAGCTCCTACAATGAGCAGTTCTTC
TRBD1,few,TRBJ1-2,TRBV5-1,CASSSGQSYGYTF,TGCGCCAGCAGCTCGGGACAGAGCTATGGCTACACCTTC
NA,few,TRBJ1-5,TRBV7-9,CASSLGVGGQPQHF,TGTGCCAGCAGCTTAGGGGTGGGCGGGCAGCCCCAGCATTTT
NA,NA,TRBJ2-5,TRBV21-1,CASSTQRGDETQYF,TGTGCCAGCAGCACCCAGCGGGGTGACGAGACCCAGTACTTC
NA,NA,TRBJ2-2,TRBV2,CASSETGAGELFF,TGTGCCAGCAGTGAAACGGGGGCCGGGGAGCTGTTTTTT
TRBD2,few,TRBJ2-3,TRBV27,CASSLVGSGGRAGTQYF,TGTGCCAGCAGTTTAGTGGGTAGCGGGGGCCGCGCGGGTACGCAGTATTTT
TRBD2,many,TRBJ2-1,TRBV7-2,CASSLAGTSGNNEQFF,TGTGCCAGCAGCTTAGCAGGGACTAGCGGCAACAATGAGCAGTTCTTC
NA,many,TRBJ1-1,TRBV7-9,CASSRRQAVNTEAFF,TGTGCCAGCAGCCGTCGACAGGCGGTAAACACTGAAGCTTTCTTT
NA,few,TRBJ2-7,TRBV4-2,CASSQGGGKDEQYF,TGTGCCAGCAGCCAAGGTGGGGGAAAAGACGAGCAGTACTTC
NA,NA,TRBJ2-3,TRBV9,CASSGIRGMTDTQYF,TGTGCCAGCAGCGGTATAAGGGGAATGACAGATACGCAGTATTTT
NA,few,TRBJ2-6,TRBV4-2,CASRPPGANVLTF,TGTGCCAGCAGGCCTCCCGGGGCCAACGTCCTGACTTTC
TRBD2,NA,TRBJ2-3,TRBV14,CASSRLAGGRSADTQYF,TGTGCCAGCAGCCGACTAGCGGGGGGGCGGAGCGCAGATACGCAGTATTTT
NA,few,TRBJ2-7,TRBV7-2,CASSLGQPYEQYF,TGTGCCAGCAGCTTAGGACAGCCCTACGAGCAGTACTTC
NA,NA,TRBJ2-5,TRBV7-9,CASSLVRAAETQYF,TGTGCCAGCAGCTTAGTTCGTGCCGCGGAGACCCAGTACTTC
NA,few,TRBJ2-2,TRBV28,CASSSPPGEAAGELFF,TGTGCCAGCAGTTCCCCTCCGGGGGAAGCCGCCGGGGAGCTGTTTTTT
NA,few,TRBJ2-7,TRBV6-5,CASTPDRSYEQYF,TGTGCCAGCACTCCGGACAGATCCTACGAGCAGTACTTC
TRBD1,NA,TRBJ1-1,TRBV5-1,CASSLDTGGGSEAFF,TGCGCCAGCAGCTTGGACACAGGGGGCGGGAGTGAAGCTTTCTTT
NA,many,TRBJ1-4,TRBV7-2,CATRRQANEKLFF,TGTGCCACAAGAAGACAGGCGAATGAAAAACTGTTTTTT
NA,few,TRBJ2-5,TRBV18,CASSPGMETQYF,TGTGCCAGCTCACCCGGGATGGAGACCCAGTACTTC
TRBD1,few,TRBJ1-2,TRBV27,CASSGTGVRDGYTF,TGTGCCAGCAGTGGGACAGGGGTAAGGGATGGCTACACCTTC
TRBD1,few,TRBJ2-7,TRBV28,CASSPGQGANKRYEQYF,TGTGCCAGCAGCCCCGGACAGGGGGCGAACAAGAGGTACGAGCAGTACTTC
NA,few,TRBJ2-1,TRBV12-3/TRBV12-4,CASRLRSNEQFF,TGTGCCAGCAGGCTCAGGAGTAATGAGCAGTTCTTC
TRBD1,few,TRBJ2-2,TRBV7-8,CASSLGDREAGELFF,TGTGCCAGCAGCTTAGGGGACAGGGAGGCCGGGGAGCTGTTTTTT
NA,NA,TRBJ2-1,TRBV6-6,CASSYPPGRSYNEQFF,TGTGCCAGCAGTTACCCCCCGGGTCGCTCCTACAATGAGCAGTTCTTC
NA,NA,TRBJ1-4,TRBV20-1,CSALRTDGGHEKLFF,TGCAGTGCCTTACGGACAGATGGCGGGCATGAAAAACTGTTTTTT
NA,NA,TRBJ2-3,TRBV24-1,CATSKTSTDTQYF,TGTGCCACCAGCAAGACGAGCACAGATACGCAGTATTTT
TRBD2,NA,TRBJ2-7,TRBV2,CASRGGLVSIQQYF,TGTGCCAGCAGAGGGGGACTAGTCTCCATCCAGCAGTACTTC
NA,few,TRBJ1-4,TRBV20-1,CSARPTGRLEKLFF,TGCAGTGCTAGGCCCACAGGGAGGCTTGAAAAACTGTTTTTT
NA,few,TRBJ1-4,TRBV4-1,CASSLLDGNEKLFF,TGCGCCAGCAGCCTTTTGGACGGGAATGAAAAACTGTTTTTT
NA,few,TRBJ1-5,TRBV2,CASSVIGRRPQHF,TGTGCCAGCAGCGTTATTGGCCGGCGGCCCCAGCATTTT
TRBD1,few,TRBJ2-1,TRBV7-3,CASSSTGGSYYNEQFF,TGTGCCAGCAGCTCAACAGGGGGCTCCTACTACAATGAGCAGTTCTTC
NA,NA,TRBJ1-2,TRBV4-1,CASSLTGTQTNYGYTF,TGCGCCAGCAGCCTGACCGGGACACAGACTAACTATGGCTACACCTTC
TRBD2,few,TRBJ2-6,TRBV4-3,CASSQVAGGSGANVLTF,TGCGCCAGCAGCCAAGTAGCGGGGGGCTCTGGGGCCAACGTCCTGACTTTC
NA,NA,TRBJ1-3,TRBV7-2,CASRGGREFGNTIYF,TGTGCCAGCAGGGGGGGCAGGGAATTCGGAAACACCATATATTTT
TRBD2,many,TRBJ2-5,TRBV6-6,CASSYEGSGTSQETQYF,TGTGCCAGCAGTTACGAAGGTAGCGGGACGTCTCAAGAGACCCAGTACTTC
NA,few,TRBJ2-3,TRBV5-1,CASLYSPGNTDTQYF,TGCGCCAGCCTGTATTCGCCGGGAAACACAGATACGCAGTATTTT
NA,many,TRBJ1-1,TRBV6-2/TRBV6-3,CASSYIGGTEAFF,TGTGCCAGCAGTTACATCGGGGGGACTGAAGCTTTCTTT
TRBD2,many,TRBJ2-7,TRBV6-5,CASSQTSGGLSYEQYF,TGTGCCAGCAGCCAAACTAGCGGGGGGCTCTCCTACGAGCAGTACTTC
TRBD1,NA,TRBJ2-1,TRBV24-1,CATSDSTGTAKNEQFF,TGTGCCACCAGTGATTCTACCGGGACAGCGAAAAATGAGCAGTTCTTC
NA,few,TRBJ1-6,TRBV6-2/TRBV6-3,CASSYSGTKDSPLHF,TGTGCCAGCAGTTACTCGGGGACTAAGGATTCACCCCTCCACTTT
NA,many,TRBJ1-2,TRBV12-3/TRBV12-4,CASSLAGGRAYGYTF,TGTGCCAGCAGTTTAGCTGGGGGGAGGGCCTATGGCTACACCTTC